A selection of T cell receptor beta chains follows, all from one sample in a study of blood T cell repertoires in COVID-19. Repertoires were generated with immunoSEQ multiplex PCR, while TCRdb's copy carries only in-frame clones and drops some. The sample includes some 64,000 clones, around two thirds of them seen just once. The sequencing sample was made of PBMCs or T cells enriched from blood (not recorded which). The receptors derive from a woman aged 55 to 70 who had been exposed to COVID-19. Each CDR3 is given with its conserved first and last residue. The D gene is left open where the match is weak. Size tells how often a clone was seen (once, few, many) or the class of an expanded clone, and some rows leave it out.

abundance | d_gene | j_gene | v_gene | CDR3aa | CDR3nt
few | NA | TRBJ2-7 | TRBV4-3 | CASSQGAGSPYEQYF | TGCGCCAGCAGCCAAGGCGCGGGGTCCCCCTACGAGCAGTACTTC
once | NA | TRBJ1-6 | TRBV27 | CASSLQSGKGSPLHF | TGTGCCAGCAGTTTACAATCAGGGAAGGGCTCACCCCTCCACTTT
NA | NA | TRBJ2-6 | TRBV4-2 | CASSQANSGANVLTF | TGTGCCAGCAGCCAAGCTAACTCTGGGGCCAACGTCCTGACTTTC
NA | NA | TRBJ1-1 | TRBV5-1 | CASSSGTGRGETEAFF | TGCGCCAGCAGCTCCGGTACAGGGCGTGGGGAGACTGAAGCTTTCTTT
NA | TRBD2 | TRBJ2-1 | TRBV29-1 | CSVGSALAGSEQFF | TGCAGCGTTGGCTCTGCACTAGCGGGAAGTGAGCAGTTCTTC
NA | TRBD1 | TRBJ2-7 | TRBV19 | CASTQDRVAGEQYF | TGTGCCAGTACCCAGGACAGGGTTGCGGGGGAGCAGTACTTC
NA | TRBD1 | TRBJ2-3 | TRBV24-1 | CATSGTQGAARDTQYF | TGTGCCACCAGTGGTACACAGGGGGCTGCCAGAGATACGCAGTATTTT
NA | NA | TRBJ2-3 | TRBV7-2 | CASSLTTHTQYF | TGTGCCAGCAGCTTAACCACACATACGCAGTATTTT
NA | TRBD1 | TRBJ1-1 | TRBV3-1/TRBV3-2 | CASRAPTGTVAFF | TGTGCCAGCAGAGCGCCGACAGGGACAGTAGCTTTCTTT
NA | NA | TRBJ1-5 | TRBV9 | CASSLDMSNQPQHF | TGTGCCAGCAGCCTCGACATGAGCAATCAGCCCCAGCATTTT
once | TRBD1 | TRBJ2-4 | TRBV28 | CASSRTGTAKNIQYF | TGTGCCAGCAGTAGAACCGGGACAGCGAAAAACATTCAGTACTTC
few | NA | TRBJ1-4 | TRBV5-1 | CASSHSDRENEKLFF | TGCGCCAGCAGCCATTCGGACAGAGAAAATGAAAAACTGTTTTTT
NA | TRBD1 | TRBJ1-1 | TRBV28 | CASSLGTGGSSEAFF | TGTGCCAGCAGTTTAGGGACAGGGGGCTCGTCTGAAGCTTTCTTT
NA | NA | TRBJ2-2 | TRBV7-2 | CASSLVVGGIGELFF | TGTGCCAGCAGCTTAGTTGTAGGAGGGATCGGGGAGCTGTTTTTT
many | TRBD2 | TRBJ2-7 | TRBV14 | CASSRLGMDISGVYEQYF | TGTGCCAGCAGCCGCCTTGGGATGGACATTAGCGGGGTCTACGAGCAGTACTTC
NA | NA | TRBJ1-1 | TRBV29-1 | CSVGVGGPEAFF | TGCAGCGTTGGAGTGGGAGGGCCTGAAGCTTTCTTT
NA | NA | TRBJ2-2 | TRBV6-2/TRBV6-3 | CASSYAGWNTGELFF | TGTGCCAGCAGTTACGCGGGGTGGAACACCGGGGAGCTGTTTTTT
NA | TRBD2 | TRBJ2-3 | TRBV19 | CASSINRLAGGPHTDTQYF | TGTGCCAGTAGTATTAATAGGCTAGCGGGAGGGCCGCACACAGATACGCAGTATTTT
once | NA | TRBJ1-5 | TRBV19 | CASEPRGYSNQPQHF | TGTGCCAGTGAGCCCAGGGGTTATAGCAATCAGCCCCAGCATTTT
NA | NA | TRBJ1-2 | TRBV5-1 | CASSLNGRAGDDYGYTF | TGCGCCAGCAGCTTGAATGGTAGGGCAGGGGACGACTATGGCTACACCTTC
NA | TRBD1 | TRBJ1-5 | TRBV19 | CASSLPGQVNQPQHF | TGTGCCAGTAGTCTACCAGGACAGGTTAATCAGCCCCAGCATTTT
NA | TRBD1 | TRBJ2-7 | TRBV2 | CASSDRGWAYEQYF | TGTGCCAGCAGTGACAGGGGGTGGGCCTACGAGCAGTACTTC
NA | NA | TRBJ1-2 | TRBV27 | CASSLFQGSNYGYTF | TGTGCCAGCAGTTTATTTCAGGGATCTAACTATGGCTACACCTTC
NA | TRBD1 | TRBJ2-7 | TRBV29-1 | CSVQDDRGLHEQYF | TGCAGCGTCCAGGACGACAGGGGGCTCCACGAGCAGTACTTC
NA | TRBD2 | TRBJ2-1 | TRBV25-1 | CASTFSGSSYNEQFF | TGTGCCAGCACCTTTAGCGGGAGCTCCTACAATGAGCAGTTCTTC
NA | NA | TRBJ1-2 | TRBV6-5 | CASRSTEARGVYTF | TGTGCCAGCAGGTCGACAGAGGCCAGGGGAGTCTACACCTTC
NA | NA | TRBJ1-1 | TRBV29-1 | CSVDEVSTEAFF | TGCAGCGTTGATGAGGTTTCAACTGAAGCTTTCTTT
NA | TRBD1 | TRBJ2-5 | TRBV4-1 | CASSQDGTGRETQYF | TGCGCCAGCAGCCAAGACGGGACAGGGAGGGAGACCCAGTACTTC
NA | NA | TRBJ2-5 | TRBV12-3/TRBV12-4 | CATHGGDRETQYF | TGTGCCACCCACGGTGGAGATCGGGAGACCCAGTACTTC
few | TRBD2 | TRBJ2-3 | TRBV6-5 | CASRALAGHTDTQYF | TGTGCCAGCAGAGCCCTAGCGGGGCACACAGATACGCAGTATTTT
few | NA | TRBJ1-2 | TRBV24-1 | CATSARGGGYTF | TGTGCCACCAGTGCCCGGGGAGGCGGCTACACCTTC
NA | TRBD1 | TRBJ1-4 | TRBV3-1/TRBV3-2 | CASSQGTGGMSNEKLFF | TGTGCCAGCAGCCAAGGAACAGGGGGCATGTCTAATGAAAAACTGTTTTTT
once | NA | TRBJ1-4 | TRBV9 | CASSVAAGLNEKLFF | TGTGCCAGCAGCGTAGCAGCGGGCCTTAATGAAAAACTGTTTTTT
NA | NA | TRBJ2-1 | TRBV21-1 | CASSKTLRQFF | TGTGCCAGCAGTAAAACCCTACGGCAGTTCTTC
NA | NA | TRBJ2-1 | TRBV4-3 | CASSQGRDSYNEQFF | TGCGCCAGCAGCCAAGGCCGAGACAGTTACAATGAGCAGTTCTTC
NA | TRBD1 | TRBJ2-7 | TRBV28 | CASSLAGTGLGEQYF | TGTGCCAGCAGTTTAGCCGGGACAGGGTTGGGTGAGCAGTACTTC
NA | NA | TRBJ1-1 | TRBV3-1/TRBV3-2 | CASRDTMNTEAFF | TGTGCCAGCAGGGACACTATGAACACTGAAGCTTTCTTT
NA | NA | TRBJ1-4 | TRBV28 | CASSQGGFNEKLFF | TGTGCCAGCAGCCAAGGGGGATTTAACGAAAAACTGTTTTTT
NA | NA | TRBJ2-7 | TRBV4-3 | CASSRGTEQYF | TGCGCCAGCAGCCGTGGGACAGAGCAGTACTTC
once | NA | TRBJ1-1 | TRBV11-2 | CASSRLGVGNTEAFF | TGTGCCAGCAGCCGCCTCGGTGTTGGTAACACTGAAGCTTTCTTT
NA | NA | TRBJ1-5 | TRBV19 | CASSIRNQPQHF | TGTGCCAGTAGTATCAGGAATCAGCCCCAGCATTTT
NA | NA | TRBJ2-1 | TRBV4-1 | CASSQDLRDGQFF | TGCGCCAGCAGCCAAGATCTGCGGGACGGCCAGTTCTTC
many | NA | TRBJ2-7 | TRBV7-8 | CASSRRSPYEQYF | TGTGCCAGCAGCCGGAGATCCCCCTACGAGCAGTACTTC
NA | TRBD1 | TRBJ1-1 | TRBV15 | CATSRGQGWVFDTEAFF | TGTGCCACCAGCAGAGGACAGGGTTGGGTCTTCGACACTGAAGCTTTCTTT
NA | NA | TRBJ2-3 | TRBV2 | CASSDLTGGGTDTQYF | TGTGCCAGCAGTGACTTGACAGGTGGGGGCACAGATACGCAGTATTTT
NA | NA | TRBJ1-1 | TRBV18 | CASSRSGGTEAFF | TGTGCCAGCTCACGGTCAGGCGGGACTGAAGCTTTCTTT
NA | NA | TRBJ2-1 | TRBV3-1/TRBV3-2 | CASSQRGGEQFF | TGTGCCAGCAGCCAACGAGGCGGTGAGCAGTTCTTC
NA | TRBD1 | TRBJ1-1 | TRBV27 | CASRPYRGMNTEAFF | TGTGCCAGCAGACCTTACAGGGGCATGAACACTGAAGCTTTCTTT